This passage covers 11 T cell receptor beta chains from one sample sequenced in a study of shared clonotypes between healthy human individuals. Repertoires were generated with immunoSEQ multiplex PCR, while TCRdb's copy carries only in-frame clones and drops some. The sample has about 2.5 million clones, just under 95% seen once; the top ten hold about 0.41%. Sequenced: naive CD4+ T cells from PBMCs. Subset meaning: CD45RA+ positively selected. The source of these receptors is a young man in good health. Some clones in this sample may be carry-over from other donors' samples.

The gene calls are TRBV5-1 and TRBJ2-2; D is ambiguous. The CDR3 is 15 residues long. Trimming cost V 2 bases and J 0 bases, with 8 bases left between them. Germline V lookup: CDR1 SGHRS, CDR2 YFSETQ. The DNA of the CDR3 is TGCGCCAGCAGCTTCGTAGGGTCGAACACCGGGGAGCTGTTTTTT. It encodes CASSFVGSNTGELFF.

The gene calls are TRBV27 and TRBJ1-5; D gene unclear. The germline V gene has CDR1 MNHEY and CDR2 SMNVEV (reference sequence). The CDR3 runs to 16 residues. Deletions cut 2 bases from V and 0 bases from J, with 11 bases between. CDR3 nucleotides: TGTGCCAGCAGTTTAAAGTCACTCCATAGCAATCAGCCCCAGCATTTT. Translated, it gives CASSLKSLHSNQPQHF.

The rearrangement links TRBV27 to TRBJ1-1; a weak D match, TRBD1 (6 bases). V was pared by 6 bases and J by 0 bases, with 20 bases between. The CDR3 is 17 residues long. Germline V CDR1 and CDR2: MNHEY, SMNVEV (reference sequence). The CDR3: CASRSDRTDYMNTEAFF. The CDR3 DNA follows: TGTGCCAGCAGATCCGACAGGACGGATTACATGAACACTGAAGCTTTCTTT.

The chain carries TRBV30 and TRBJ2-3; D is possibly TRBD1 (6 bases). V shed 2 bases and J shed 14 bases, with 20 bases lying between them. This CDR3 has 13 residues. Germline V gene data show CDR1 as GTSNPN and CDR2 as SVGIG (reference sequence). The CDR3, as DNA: TGTGCCTGGAGTCCAGGGGCAGACTTGCAGGGGTATTTT. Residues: CAWSPGADLQGYF.

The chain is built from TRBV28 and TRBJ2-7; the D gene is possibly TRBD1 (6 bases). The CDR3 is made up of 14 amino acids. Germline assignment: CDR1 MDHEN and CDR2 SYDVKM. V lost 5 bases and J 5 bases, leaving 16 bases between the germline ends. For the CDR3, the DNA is TGTGCCAGCAGTGGTCCAGGGGCTAACCACGAGCAGTACTTC. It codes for CASSGPGANHEQYF.

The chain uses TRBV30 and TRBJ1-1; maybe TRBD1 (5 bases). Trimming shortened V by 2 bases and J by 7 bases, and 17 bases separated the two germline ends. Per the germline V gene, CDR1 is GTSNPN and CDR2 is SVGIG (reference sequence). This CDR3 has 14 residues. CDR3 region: CAWSPNWLRGEAFF. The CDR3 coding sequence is TGTGCCTGGAGTCCCAATTGGTTAAGGGGTGAAGCTTTCTTT. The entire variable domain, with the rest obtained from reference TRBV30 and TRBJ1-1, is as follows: SQTIHQWPATLVQPVGSPLSLECTVEGTSNPNLYWYRQAAGRGLQLLFYSVGIGQISSEVPQNLSASRPQDRQFILSSKKLLLSDSGFYLCAWSPNWLRGEAFFGQGTRLTVV.

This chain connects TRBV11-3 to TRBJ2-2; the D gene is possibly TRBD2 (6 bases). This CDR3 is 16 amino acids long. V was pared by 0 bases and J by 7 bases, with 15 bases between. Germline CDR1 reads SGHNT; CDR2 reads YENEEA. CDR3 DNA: TGTGCCAGCAGCTTAGATGCTGGCGGGAAGCACGGGGAGCTGTTTTTT. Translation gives CASSLDAGGKHGELFF.

The CDR3 DNA sequence: TGTGCCAGCAGTTATAGCGGGAGGAAGAGCTACGAGCAGTACTTC. This translates into CASSYSGRKSYEQYF. The chain couples TRBV28 to TRBJ2-7, with 10 bases matching TRBD2. The germline gives CDR1 MDHEN, CDR2 SYDVKM. CDR3 size: 15 residues. V dropped 4 bases and J dropped 3; count of bases not matched to a gene: 6.

The CDR3 DNA reads TGTGCCAGCAGCTTAGGACTAGCGGGTTCCTACGAGCAGTACTTC. This codes for CASSLGLAGSYEQYF. The chain employs TRBV6-6 and TRBJ2-5, with TRBD2 matching 11 bases. Gene TRBJ2-7 matches the end of the DNA better, so the J call may be wrong. The germline V gene has CDR1 MNHNY and CDR2 SVGAGI (reference sequence). This CDR3 has 15 amino acids.

As DNA, the CDR3 is TGTGCCAGCAGCGTAGGGAGGGATAGCTCCTACAATGAGCAGTTCTTC. Its protein is CASSVGRDSSYNEQFF. The rearrangement links TRBV9 to TRBJ2-1, with D possibly matching TRBD2 (6 bases). V was cut by 0 bases and J by 0 bases, with 10 bases left in between. Germline V gives CDR1 SGDLS, CDR2 YYNGEE. The CDR3 has 16 amino acids. The full variable domain, its missing parts supplied by reference TRBV9 and TRBJ2-1, is DSGVTQTPKHLITATGQRVTLRCSPRSGDLSVYWYQQSLDQGLQFLIQYYNGEERAKGNILERFSAQQFPDLHSELNLSSLELGDSALYFCASSVGRDSSYNEQFFGPGTRLTVL.

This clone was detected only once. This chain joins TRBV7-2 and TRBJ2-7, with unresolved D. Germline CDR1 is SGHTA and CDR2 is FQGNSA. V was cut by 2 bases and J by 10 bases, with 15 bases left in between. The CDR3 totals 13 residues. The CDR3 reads CASSLLPVGFQYF. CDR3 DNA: TGTGCCAGCAGCTTACTGCCCGTTGGTTTCCAGTACTTC.